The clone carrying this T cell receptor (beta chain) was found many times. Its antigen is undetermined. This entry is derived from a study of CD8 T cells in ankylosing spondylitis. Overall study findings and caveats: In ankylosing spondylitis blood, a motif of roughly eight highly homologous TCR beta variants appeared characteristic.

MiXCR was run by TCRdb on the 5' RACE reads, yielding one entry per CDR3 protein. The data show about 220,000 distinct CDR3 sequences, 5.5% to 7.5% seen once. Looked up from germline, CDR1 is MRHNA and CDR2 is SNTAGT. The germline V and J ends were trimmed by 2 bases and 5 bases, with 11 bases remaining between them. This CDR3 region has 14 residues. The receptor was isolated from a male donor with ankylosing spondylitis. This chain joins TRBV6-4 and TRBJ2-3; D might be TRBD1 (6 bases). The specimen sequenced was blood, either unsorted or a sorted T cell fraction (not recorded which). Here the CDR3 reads CASSDTWGRDTQYF. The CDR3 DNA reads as TGTGCCAGCAGTGACACTTGGGGGCGAGATACGCAGTATTTT.